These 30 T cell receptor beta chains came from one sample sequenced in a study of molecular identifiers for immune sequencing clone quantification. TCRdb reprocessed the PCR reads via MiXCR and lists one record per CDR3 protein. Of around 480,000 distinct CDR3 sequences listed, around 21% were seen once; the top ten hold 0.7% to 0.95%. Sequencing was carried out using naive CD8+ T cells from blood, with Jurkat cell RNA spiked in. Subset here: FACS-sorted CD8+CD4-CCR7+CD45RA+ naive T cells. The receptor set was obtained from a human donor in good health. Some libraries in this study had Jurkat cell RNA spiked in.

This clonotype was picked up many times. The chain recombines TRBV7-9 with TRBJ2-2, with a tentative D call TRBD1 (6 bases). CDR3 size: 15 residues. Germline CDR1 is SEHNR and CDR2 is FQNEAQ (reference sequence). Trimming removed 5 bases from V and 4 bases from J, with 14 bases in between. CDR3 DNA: TGTGCCAGCAGCGGTGGGACATCCCGCACCGGGGAGCTGTTTTTT. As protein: CASSGGTSRTGELFF. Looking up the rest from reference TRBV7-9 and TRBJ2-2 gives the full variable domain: DTGVSQNPRHKITKRGQNVTFRCDPISEHNRLYWYRQTLGQGPEFLTYFQNEAQLEKSRLLSDRFSAERPKGSFSTLEIQRTEQGDSAMYLCASSGGTSRTGELFFGEGSRLTVL.

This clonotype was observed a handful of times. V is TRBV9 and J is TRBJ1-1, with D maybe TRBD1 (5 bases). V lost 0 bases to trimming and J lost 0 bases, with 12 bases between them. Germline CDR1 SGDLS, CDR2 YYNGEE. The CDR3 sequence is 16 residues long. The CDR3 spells CASSVGTGAMNTEAFF. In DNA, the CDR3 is TGTGCCAGCAGCGTAGGAACAGGCGCCATGAACACTGAAGCTTTCTTT.

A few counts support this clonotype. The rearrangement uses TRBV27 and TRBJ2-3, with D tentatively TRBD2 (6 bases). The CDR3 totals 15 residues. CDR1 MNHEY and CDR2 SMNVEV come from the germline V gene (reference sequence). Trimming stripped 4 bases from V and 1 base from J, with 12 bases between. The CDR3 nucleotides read TGTGCCAGCAGTTATACTAGCCCGGGCACAGATACGCAGTATTTT. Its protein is CASSYTSPGTDTQYF.

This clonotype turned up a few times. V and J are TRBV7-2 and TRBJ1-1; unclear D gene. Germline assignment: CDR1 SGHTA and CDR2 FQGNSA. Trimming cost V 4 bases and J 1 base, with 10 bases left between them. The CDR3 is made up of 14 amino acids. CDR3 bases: TGTGCCAGCAGCTGGAGCCTACCGAACACTGAAGCTTTCTTT. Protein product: CASSWSLPNTEAFF.

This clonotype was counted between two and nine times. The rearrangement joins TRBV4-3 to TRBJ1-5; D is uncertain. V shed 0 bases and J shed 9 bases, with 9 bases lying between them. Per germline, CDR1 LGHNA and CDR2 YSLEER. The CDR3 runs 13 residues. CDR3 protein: CASSQEGIRPQHF. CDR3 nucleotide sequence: TGCGCCAGCAGCCAAGAGGGAATTCGGCCCCAGCATTTT.

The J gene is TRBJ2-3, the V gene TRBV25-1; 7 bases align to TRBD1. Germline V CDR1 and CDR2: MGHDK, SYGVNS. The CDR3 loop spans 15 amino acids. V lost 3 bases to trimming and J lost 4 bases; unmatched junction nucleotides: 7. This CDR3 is CASSDKTGWADTQYF. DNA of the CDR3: TGTGCCAGCAGTGATAAGACAGGGTGGGCAGATACGCAGTATTTT.

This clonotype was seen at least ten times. CDR3 bases: TGTGCCAGCCAGAAAGGGGTTGAGCAGTTCTTC. It encodes CASQKGVEQFF. The rearrangement links TRBV6-6 to TRBJ2-1; D may be TRBD1 (5 bases). This CDR3 is built from 11 residues. Germline V gives CDR1 MNHNY, CDR2 SVGAGI (reference sequence). V shed 8 bases and J shed 9 bases, with 11 bases lying between them.

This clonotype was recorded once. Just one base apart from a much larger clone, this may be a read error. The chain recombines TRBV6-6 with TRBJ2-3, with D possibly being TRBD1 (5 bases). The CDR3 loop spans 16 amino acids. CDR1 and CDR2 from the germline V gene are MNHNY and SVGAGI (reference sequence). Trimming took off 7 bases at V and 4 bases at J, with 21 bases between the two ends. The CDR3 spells CASNRPWGRWADTQYF. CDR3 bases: TGTGCCAGCAACCGCCCCTGGGGCCGTTGGGCAGATACGCAGTATTTT.

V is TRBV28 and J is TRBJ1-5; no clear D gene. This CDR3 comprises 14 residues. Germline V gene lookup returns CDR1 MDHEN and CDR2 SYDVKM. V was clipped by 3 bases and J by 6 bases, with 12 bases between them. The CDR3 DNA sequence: TGTGCCAGCAGTTTCGGTCAGGTCGGTCAGCCCCAGCATTTT. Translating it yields CASSFGQVGQPQHF.

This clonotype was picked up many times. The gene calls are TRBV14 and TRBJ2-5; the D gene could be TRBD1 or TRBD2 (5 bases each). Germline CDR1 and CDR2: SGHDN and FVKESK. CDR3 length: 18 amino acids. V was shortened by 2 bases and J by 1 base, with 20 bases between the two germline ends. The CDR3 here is CASSQKVPGTGPQETQYF. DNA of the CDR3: TGTGCCAGCAGCCAAAAAGTTCCCGGGACGGGCCCCCAAGAGACCCAGTACTTC.

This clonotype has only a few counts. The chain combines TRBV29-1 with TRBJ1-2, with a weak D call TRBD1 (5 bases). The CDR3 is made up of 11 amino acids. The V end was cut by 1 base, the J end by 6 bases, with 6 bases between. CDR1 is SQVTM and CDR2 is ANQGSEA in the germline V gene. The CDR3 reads CSVEGGDGYTF. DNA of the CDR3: TGCAGCGTTGAAGGGGGCGATGGCTACACCTTC.

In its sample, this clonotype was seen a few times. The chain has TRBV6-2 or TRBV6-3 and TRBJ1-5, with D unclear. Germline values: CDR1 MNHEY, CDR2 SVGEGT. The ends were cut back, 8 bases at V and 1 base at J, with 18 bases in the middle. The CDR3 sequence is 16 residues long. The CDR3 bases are TGTGCCAGCTGTGGGGATTATGGTACGAGCAATCAGCCCCAGCATTTT. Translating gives CASCGDYGTSNQPQHF.

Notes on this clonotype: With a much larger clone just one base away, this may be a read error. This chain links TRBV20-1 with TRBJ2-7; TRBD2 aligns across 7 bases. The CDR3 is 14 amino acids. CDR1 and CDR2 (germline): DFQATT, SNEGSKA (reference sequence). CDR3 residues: CNARRDYITYEQYF. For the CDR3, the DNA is TGCAATGCTAGAAGGGACTATATAACCTACGAGCAGTACTTC.

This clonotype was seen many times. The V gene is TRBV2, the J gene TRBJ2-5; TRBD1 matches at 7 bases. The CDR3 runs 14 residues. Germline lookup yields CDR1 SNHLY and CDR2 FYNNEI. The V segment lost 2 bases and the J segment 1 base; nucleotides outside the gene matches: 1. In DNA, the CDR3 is TGTGCCAGCAGTGAATACAGGGGCCAAGAGACCCAGTACTTC. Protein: CASSEYRGQETQYF.

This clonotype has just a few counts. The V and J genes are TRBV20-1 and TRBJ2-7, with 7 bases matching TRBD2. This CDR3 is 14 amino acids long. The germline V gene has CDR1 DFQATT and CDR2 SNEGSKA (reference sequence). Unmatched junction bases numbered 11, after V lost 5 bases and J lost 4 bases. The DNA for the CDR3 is TGCAGTGCTCGGGATGAGGCGGGAGTTTACGAGCAGTACTTC. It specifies CSARDEAGVYEQYF.

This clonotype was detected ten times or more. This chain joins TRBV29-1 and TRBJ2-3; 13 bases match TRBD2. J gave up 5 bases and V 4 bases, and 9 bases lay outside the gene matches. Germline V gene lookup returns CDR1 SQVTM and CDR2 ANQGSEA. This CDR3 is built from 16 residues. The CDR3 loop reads CSVVKRTSGSGDTQYF. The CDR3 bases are TGCAGCGTTGTTAAAAGGACTAGCGGGAGCGGAGATACGCAGTATTTT.

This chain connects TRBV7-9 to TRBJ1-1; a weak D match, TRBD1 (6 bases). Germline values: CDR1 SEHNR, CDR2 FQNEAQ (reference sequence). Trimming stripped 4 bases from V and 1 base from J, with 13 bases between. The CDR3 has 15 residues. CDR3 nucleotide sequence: TGTGCCAGCAGCTCTTCAGGGGCACCGAACACTGAAGCTTTCTTT. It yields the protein CASSSSGAPNTEAFF.

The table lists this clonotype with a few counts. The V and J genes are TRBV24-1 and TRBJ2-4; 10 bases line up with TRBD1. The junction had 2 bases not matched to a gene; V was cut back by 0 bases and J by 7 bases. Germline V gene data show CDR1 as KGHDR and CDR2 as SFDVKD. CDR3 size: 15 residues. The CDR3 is CATSDLRDRGNIQYF. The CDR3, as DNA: TGTGCCACCAGTGATTTGAGGGACAGGGGTAACATTCAGTACTTC.

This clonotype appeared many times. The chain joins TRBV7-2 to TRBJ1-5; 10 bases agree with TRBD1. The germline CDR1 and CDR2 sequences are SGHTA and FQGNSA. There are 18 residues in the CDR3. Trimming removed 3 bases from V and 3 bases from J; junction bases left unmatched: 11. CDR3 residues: CASSFLSVGTGVNQPQHF. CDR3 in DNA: TGTGCCAGCAGCTTTTTAAGTGTCGGGACAGGGGTCAATCAGCCCCAGCATTTT.

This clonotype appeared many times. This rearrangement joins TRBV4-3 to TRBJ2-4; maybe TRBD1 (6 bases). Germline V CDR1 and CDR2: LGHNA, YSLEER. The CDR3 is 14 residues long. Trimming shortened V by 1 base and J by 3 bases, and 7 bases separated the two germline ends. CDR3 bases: TGCGCCAGCAGCCAAGTGGACAGCAAAAACATTCAGTACTTC. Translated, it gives CASSQVDSKNIQYF.

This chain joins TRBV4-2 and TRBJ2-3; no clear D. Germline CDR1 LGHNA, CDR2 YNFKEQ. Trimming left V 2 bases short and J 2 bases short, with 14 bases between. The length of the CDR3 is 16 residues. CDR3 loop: CASSQWLMDLTDTQYF. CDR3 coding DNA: TGTGCCAGCAGCCAATGGCTGATGGACCTCACAGATACGCAGTATTTT.

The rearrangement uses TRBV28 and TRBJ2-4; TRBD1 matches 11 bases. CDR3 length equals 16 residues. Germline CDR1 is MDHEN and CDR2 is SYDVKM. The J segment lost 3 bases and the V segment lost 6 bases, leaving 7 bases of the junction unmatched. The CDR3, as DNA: TGTGCCAGCAGCCCACCGGGACAGGGGGACAAAAACATTCAGTACTTC. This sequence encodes CASSPPGQGDKNIQYF.

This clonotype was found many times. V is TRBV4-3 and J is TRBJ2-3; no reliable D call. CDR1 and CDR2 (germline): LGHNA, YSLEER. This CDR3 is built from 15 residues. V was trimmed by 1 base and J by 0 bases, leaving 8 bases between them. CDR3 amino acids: CASSQAGLSTDTQYF. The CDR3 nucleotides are TGCGCCAGCAGCCAAGCTGGCCTCAGCACAGATACGCAGTATTTT.

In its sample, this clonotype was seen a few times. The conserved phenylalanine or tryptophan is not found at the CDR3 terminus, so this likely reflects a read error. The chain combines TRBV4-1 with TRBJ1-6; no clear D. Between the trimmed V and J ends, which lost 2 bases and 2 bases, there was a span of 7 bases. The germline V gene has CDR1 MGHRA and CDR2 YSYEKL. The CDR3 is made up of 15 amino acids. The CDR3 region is CASSQTGAYNSPLHS. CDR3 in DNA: TGCGCCAGCAGCCAAACCGGGGCCTATAATTCACCCCTCCACTCT.

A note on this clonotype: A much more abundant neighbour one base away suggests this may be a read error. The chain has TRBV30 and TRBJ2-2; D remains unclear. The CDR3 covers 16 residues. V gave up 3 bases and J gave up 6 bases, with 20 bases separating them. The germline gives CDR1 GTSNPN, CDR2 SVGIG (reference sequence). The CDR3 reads CAWRLGEQGRAGELFF. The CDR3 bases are TGTGCCTGGAGGTTGGGCGAACAAGGCCGGGCCGGGGAGCTGTTTTTT.

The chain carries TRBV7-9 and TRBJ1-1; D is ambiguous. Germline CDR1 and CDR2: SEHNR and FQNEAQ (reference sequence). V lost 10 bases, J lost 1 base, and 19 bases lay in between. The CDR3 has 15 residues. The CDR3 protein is CATSALDPGNTEAFF. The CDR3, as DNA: TGTGCCACTAGCGCCTTGGACCCGGGGAACACTGAAGCTTTCTTT.

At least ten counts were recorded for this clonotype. The CDR3, as DNA: TGTGCCAGCAGCTTAGTCGTGGTTGGGGAACTGTTTTTT. Amino acid sequence: CASSLVVVGELFF. The V gene is TRBV13, the J gene TRBJ1-4, with unresolved D. Germline assignment: CDR1 PRHDT and CDR2 FYEKMQ (reference sequence). The V gene lost 1 base and the J gene lost 12 bases, with 12 bases spanning the gap. The CDR3 is made up of 13 amino acids.

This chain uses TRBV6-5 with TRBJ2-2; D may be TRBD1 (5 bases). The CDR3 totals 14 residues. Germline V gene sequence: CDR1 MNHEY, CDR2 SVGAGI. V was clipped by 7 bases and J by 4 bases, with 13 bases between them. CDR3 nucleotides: TGTGCCAGCATGGGTCAGGGTCGCACCGGGGAGCTGTTTTTT. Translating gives CASMGQGRTGELFF.

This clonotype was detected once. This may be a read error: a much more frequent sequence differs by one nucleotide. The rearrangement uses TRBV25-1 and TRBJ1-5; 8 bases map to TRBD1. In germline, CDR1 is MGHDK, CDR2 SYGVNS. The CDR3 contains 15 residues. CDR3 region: CANSDGTGRNQPQHF. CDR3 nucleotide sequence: TGTGCCAACAGTGACGGGACAGGAAGGAATCAGCCCCAGCATTTT.

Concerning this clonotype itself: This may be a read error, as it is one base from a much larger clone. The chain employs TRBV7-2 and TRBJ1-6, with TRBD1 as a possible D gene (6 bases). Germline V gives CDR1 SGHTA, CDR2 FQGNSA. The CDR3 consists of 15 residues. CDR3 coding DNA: TGTGCCAGCAGCTTAGAGGGAGGGGGTGGTTCACCCCCCCACTTT. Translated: CASSLEGGGGSPPHF.